Listed here are 30 T cell receptor beta chains from one sample, sequenced in a study of HIV-infected patients and healthy controls. Reverse transcription used about 500 ng RNA and constant-region primers for alpha and beta. Alpha and beta chain libraries were made separately by chain-specific third strand synthesis with multiplexing indices. A single record per CDR3 protein comes from TCRdb applying MiXCR to the 5' RACE reads. The sample shows about 14,000 distinct CDR3 sequences, 9.5% to 15% of them seen only once. Roughly three months, about 14 weeks, into antiretroviral therapy, follow-up blood was collected. Whole blood was used without fractionation, so all unsorted peripheral T cells were included. Sequenced here: blood, sampled during antiretroviral therapy. These receptors originate from an adult with HIV infection. The donor label of this sample is uncertain.

The J gene is TRBJ2-7, the V gene TRBV19, with a possible D match to TRBD2 (6 bases). Trimming cost V 9 bases and J 0 bases, with 18 bases left between them. Germline CDR1 LNHDA, CDR2 SQIVND (reference sequence). CDR3 length: 15 residues. CDR3 DNA sequence: TGTGCCAGCAGCGTCCAGCGGGCTCCCTCCTACGAGCAGTACTTC. It codes for CASSVQRAPSYEQYF.

This clonotype has just a few counts. The gene calls are TRBV28 and TRBJ2-1; perhaps TRBD1 as D (6 bases). The CDR3 is made up of 15 amino acids. V lost 5 bases and J lost 9, with 20 bases in between. The germline V gene has CDR1 MDHEN and CDR2 SYDVKM. The CDR3 DNA reads as TGTGCCAGCAGTATGGGGACAAGGCGCTCTAGTGAGCAGTTCTTC. Its protein product is CASSMGTRRSSEQFF. Variable domain in full (rest from reference TRBV28 and TRBJ2-1): DVKVTQSSRYLVKRTGEKVFLECVQDMDHENMFWYRQDPGLGLRLIYFSYDVKMKEKGDIPEGYSVSREKKERFSLILESASTNQTSMYLCASSMGTRRSSEQFFGPGTRLTVL.

This clonotype was observed at least ten times. The genes are TRBV3-1 and TRBJ2-5; TRBD1 agrees at 8 bases. This CDR3 has 15 residues. Trimming at V came to 4 bases and at J to 5 bases, leaving 9 bases not matched to a gene. From germline, CDR1 is LGHDT and CDR2 YNNKEL (reference sequence). The CDR3, as DNA: TGTGCCAGCAGCCCACTGAGGAGGACAGGGGAGACCCAGTACTTC. Translation: CASSPLRRTGETQYF.

The chain joins TRBV6-1 to TRBJ2-5; TRBD1 agrees at 9 bases. CDR1 is MNHNS and CDR2 is SASEGT in the germline V gene. CDR3 length: 14 amino acids. V lost 8 bases and J lost 0; bases outside the gene matches: 4. The CDR3 region is CASQHRGHQETQYF. CDR3 bases: TGTGCCAGCCAGCACAGGGGGCACCAAGAGACCCAGTACTTC.

Ten or more counts support this clonotype. The chain employs TRBV5-1 and TRBJ2-1; 10 nucleotides agree with TRBD1. The CDR3 contains 15 residues. V shed 2 bases and J 11 bases; nucleotides not matched to a gene: 10. Germline CDR1 SGHRS, CDR2 YFSETQ. Here the CDR3 DNA reads TGCGCCAGCAGCTTCGTGGGGACAGGGGAAAAAAAGCAGTTCTTC. Translating gives CASSFVGTGEKKQFF. Variable domain in full (rest from reference TRBV5-1 and TRBJ2-1): KAGVTQTPRYLIKTRGQQVTLSCSPISGHRSVSWYQQTPGQGLQFLFEYFSETQRNKGNFPGRFSGRQFSNSRSEMNVSTLELGDSALYLCASSFVGTGEKKQFFGPGTRLTVL.

This clonotype has a handful of counts. The rearrangement uses TRBV12-3 or TRBV12-4 and TRBJ1-1; 7 nucleotides align to TRBD1. Trimming removed 5 bases from V and 4 bases from J; junction bases left unmatched: 4. The CDR3 covers 13 residues. CDR3 amino acids: CASSKGGFTEAFF. The CDR3 coding sequence is TGTGCCAGCAGTAAAGGGGGCTTCACTGAAGCTTTCTTT.

Ten or more counts support this clonotype. This chain joins TRBV7-2 and TRBJ2-2; 7 bases align to TRBD1. Trimming took 1 base from V and 5 from J; bases not matched to a gene: 4. Germline lookup yields CDR1 SGHTA and CDR2 FQGNSA. The CDR3 extends over 15 amino acids. The CDR3 DNA reads as TGTGCCAGCAGCTTAGAGGGGGCGACGACCGGGGAGCTGTTTTTT. This sequence encodes CASSLEGATTGELFF. The full variable domain, with the rest looked up from reference TRBV7-2 and TRBJ2-2, is GAGVSQSPSNKVTEKGKDVELRCDPISGHTALYWYRQSLGQGLEFLIYFQGNSAPDKSGLPSDRFSAERTGGSVSTLTIQRTQQEDSAVYLCASSLEGATTGELFFGEGSRLTVL.

This clonotype was detected ten times or more. This chain connects TRBV6-2 or TRBV6-3 to TRBJ1-5, with a possible D match to TRBD1 (5 bases). The CDR3 totals 16 residues. V lost 0 bases and J 9 bases, leaving 18 bases between the germline ends. Germline lookup yields CDR1 MNHEY and CDR2 SVGEGT. The DNA for the CDR3 is TGTGCCAGCAGTTACTCGTACGGGACCAAATCTGGGCCCCAGCATTTT. Protein: CASSYSYGTKSGPQHF.

This clonotype was observed a handful of times. J is TRBJ2-3 and V is TRBV2; D remains ambiguous. Looked up from germline, CDR1 is SNHLY and CDR2 is FYNNEI. V lost 7 bases, J lost 5 bases, and 13 bases lay in between. The CDR3 runs 13 residues. The CDR3 coding sequence is TGTGCCAGCAAGGCGACAAAGAAAGATACGCAGTATTTT. Encoded protein: CASKATKKDTQYF.

This chain uses TRBV7-6 with TRBJ1-1; perhaps TRBD1 as D (5 bases). The CDR3 totals 13 residues. Germline assignment: CDR1 SGHVS and CDR2 FNYEAQ. V lost 1 base and J lost 5, with 8 bases in between. The CDR3 spells CASSLGGGTEAFF. CDR3 DNA: TGTGCCAGCAGCTTAGGGGGGGGTACTGAAGCTTTCTTT.

On this clonotype itself: A read error may explain this, as a much larger clone is one base away. This chain joins TRBV5-1 and TRBJ2-3, with D tentatively TRBD2 (6 bases). Germline V gene data show CDR1 as SGHRS and CDR2 as YFSETQ. Trimming pared 3 bases from V and 2 bases from J, leaving 13 bases between. The CDR3 is 15 residues long. The CDR3 nucleotides read TGCGCCAGCAGCTCGAACGGGGAGGTCACAGATACGCAGTATTTT. It translates to CASSSNGEVTDTQYF.

V is TRBV6-1 and J is TRBJ1-1; D remains unclear. Germline V gene sequence: CDR1 MNHNS, CDR2 SASEGT. This CDR3 contains 15 residues. Trimming took 3 bases from V and 1 from J, leaving 12 bases between them. The CDR3 DNA sequence: TGTGCCAGCAGTGAGAATACAGAGGGGAACACTGAAGCTTTCTTT. It specifies CASSENTEGNTEAFF.

This clonotype has at least ten counts. V usage is TRBV19 and J usage is TRBJ2-3; tentative D call: TRBD1 (5 bases). CDR3 length equals 15 residues. Deletions cut 3 bases from V and 2 bases from J, with 12 bases between. Germline V gene sequence: CDR1 LNHDA, CDR2 SQIVND (reference sequence). The CDR3 region is CASSMAGANTDTQYF. The CDR3 DNA reads TGTGCCAGTAGTATGGCTGGGGCAAACACAGATACGCAGTATTTT.

This clonotype came up once. Just one base apart from a much larger clone, this may be a read error. The chain couples TRBV27 to TRBJ2-7, with D unclear. This CDR3 contains 13 residues. CDR1 and CDR2 from the germline V gene are MNHEY and SMNVEV (reference sequence). The CDR3 sequence is CASSLPGAYEKYF. The CDR3 DNA reads as TGTGCCAGCAGTCTCCCCGGTGCTTACGAGAAGTACTTC.

This clonotype was counted at least ten times. V is TRBV2 and J is TRBJ2-1; 7 bases map to TRBD1. V dropped 2 bases and J dropped 7; count of bases not matched to a gene: 5. CDR1 is SNHLY and CDR2 is FYNNEI in the germline V gene. This CDR3 is built from 14 residues. CDR3 sequence reads: CASSEYRGRNEQFF. In DNA form, the CDR3 reads TGTGCCAGCAGTGAATACAGGGGACGGAATGAGCAGTTCTTC.

This clonotype has ten or more counts. The chain couples TRBV12-3 or TRBV12-4 to TRBJ1-2; the D gene is possibly TRBD1 (5 bases). The CDR3 consists of 16 residues. Between the trimmed V and J ends, which lost 1 base and 4 bases, there was a span of 16 bases. CDR3 residues: CASSLDDSSWFYGYTF. Written as DNA, the CDR3 is TGTGCCAGCAGTTTAGATGACAGTAGTTGGTTCTATGGCTACACCTTC.

In the case of this clonotype: This may stem from a read error, because a much larger clone lies one nucleotide away. The chain has TRBV12-3 or TRBV12-4 and TRBJ2-7; tentatively, D is TRBD1 or TRBD2 (6 bases each). The CDR3 has 14 residues. The CDR3 sequence is CARSLEWGAHEQYF. The DNA for the CDR3 is TGTGCCAGGAGTTTAGAGTGGGGGGCCCACGAGCAGTACTTC.

The V and J genes are TRBV6-5 and TRBJ1-1; 8 bases are shared with TRBD1. Trimming cost V 6 bases and J 0 bases; bases outside gene matches: 9. Germline-derived CDR1 and CDR2 are MNHEY and SVGAGI. The CDR3 totals 16 residues. Written as DNA, the CDR3 is TGTGCCAGCAGCCTGACAGGGGCCAAGGTGAACACTGAAGCTTTCTTT. Translation gives CASSLTGAKVNTEAFF.

This clonotype occurred many times. This chain links TRBV5-4 with TRBJ1-4, with a possible D match to TRBD1 (5 bases). The V gene's germline CDR1 is SGHNT and CDR2 YYREEE (reference sequence). The length of the CDR3 is 12 residues. V was shortened by 0 bases and J by 10 bases, with 7 bases between the two germline ends. The CDR3 region is CASSLVGGKLFF. The CDR3 bases are TGTGCCAGCAGCTTGGTCGGGGGAAAACTGTTTTTT.

The chain combines TRBV28 with TRBJ1-3; D not certain. The V end lost 4 bases, the J end lost 0 bases, and 16 bases lay between the germline ends. The CDR3 runs to 17 residues. Germline CDR1 MDHEN, CDR2 SYDVKM. CDR3 sequence reads: CASSSSLGGFSGNTIYF. CDR3 nucleotides: TGTGCCAGCAGTTCTTCCCTCGGCGGCTTCTCTGGAAACACCATATATTTT.

There are many counts of this clonotype. The chain joins TRBV5-1 to TRBJ2-2; D possibly uses TRBD1 or TRBD2 (6 bases each). This CDR3 is built from 17 residues. Germline CDR1 and CDR2: SGHRS and YFSETQ. Trimming removed 4 bases at V and 5 bases at J, with 21 bases between. DNA of the CDR3: TGCGCCAGCAGCATCGGGGGCCCCGACTTTAGGACCGGGGAGCTGTTTTTT. Translating gives CASSIGGPDFRTGELFF.

This clonotype is medium-sized (0.01 to 0.1%) by share. The DNA for the CDR3 is TGTGCCAGCAGCCGACCCGGCCGACTAGTAGTGGATACGCAGTATTTT. It translates to CASSRPGRLVVDTQYF. The V call is TRBV28, the J call TRBJ2-3; D possibly corresponds to TRBD2 (6 bases). The CDR3 extends over 16 amino acids. V was shortened by 6 bases and J by 6 bases, with 22 bases between the two germline ends. Germline V gives CDR1 MDHEN, CDR2 SYDVKM.

This clonotype was seen repeatedly, ten times or more. This chain links TRBV11-2 with TRBJ1-5, with D uncertain. The CDR3 spans 15 residues. Germline-derived CDR1 and CDR2 are SGHAT and FQNNGV. The ends were cut back, 1 base at V and 3 bases at J, with 10 bases in the middle. The CDR3 loop is CASSLGGLHNQPQHF. In nucleotides, the CDR3 is TGTGCCAGCAGCTTAGGCGGTCTCCACAATCAGCCCCAGCATTTT. Complete variable domain (other parts from reference TRBV11-2 and TRBJ1-5): EAGVAQSPRYKIIEKRQSVAFWCNPISGHATLYWYQQILGQGPKLLIQFQNNGVVDDSQLPKDRFSAERLKGVDSTLKIQPAKLEDSAVYLCASSLGGLHNQPQHFGDGTRLSIL.

This clonotype was recorded at least ten times. V and J are TRBV28 and TRBJ2-1, with TRBD1 matching 7 bases. Germline CDR1 reads MDHEN; CDR2 reads SYDVKM. V dropped 4 bases and J dropped 3; count of bases not matched to a gene: 9. This CDR3 contains 16 residues. The DNA of the CDR3 is TGTGCCAGCAGTTCTCCCTCGACAGGGAACTACAATGAGCAGTTCTTC. This encodes CASSSPSTGNYNEQFF.

This clonotype was detected ten times or more. V usage is TRBV5-1 and J usage is TRBJ2-7; 8 nucleotides line up with TRBD1. Germline CDR1 reads SGHRS; CDR2 reads YFSETQ. CDR3 length equals 15 residues. Germline trimming cut 1 base from V and 0 bases from J; bases unmatched to any gene: 3. This CDR3 reads CASSLSQGASYEQYF. CDR3 in DNA: TGCGCCAGCAGCTTGAGCCAGGGGGCCTCCTACGAGCAGTACTTC.

This clonotype is a singleton in its sample. The chain recombines TRBV12-3 or TRBV12-4 with TRBJ1-4; no definite D call. The CDR3 contains 14 residues. V shed 5 bases and J shed 3 bases, with 10 bases lying between them. CDR3 DNA sequence: TGTGCCAGCAGTCCCGGGATAGCTAATGAAAAACTGTTTTTT. Its protein is CASSPGIANEKLFF.

The chain recombines TRBV5-1 with TRBJ2-3; possibly TRBD1 for D (5 bases). Trimming removed 2 bases at V and 5 bases at J, with 12 bases between. Looked up from germline, CDR1 is SGHRS and CDR2 is YFSETQ. The CDR3 runs to 14 residues. CDR3 amino acids: CASSLGGAEDTQYF. The CDR3 DNA reads as TGCGCCAGCAGCTTAGGTGGGGCGGAAGATACGCAGTATTTT. Full variable domain (remainder filled in from reference TRBV5-1 and TRBJ2-3): KAGVTQTPRYLIKTRGQQVTLSCSPISGHRSVSWYQQTPGQGLQFLFEYFSETQRNKGNFPGRFSGRQFSNSRSEMNVSTLELGDSALYLCASSLGGAEDTQYFGPGTRLTVL.

Many counts were recorded for this clonotype. J is TRBJ2-1 and V is TRBV3-1; the match to TRBD2 covers 9 bases. The CDR3 length is 18 residues. CDR1 and CDR2 (germline): LGHDT, YNNKEL (reference sequence). V shed 0 bases and J 0 bases; nucleotides not matched to a gene: 6. The CDR3 loop is CASSQERLAVNSYNEQFF. For the CDR3, the DNA is TGTGCCAGCAGCCAAGAGAGACTAGCGGTAAACTCCTACAATGAGCAGTTCTTC.

This clonotype was observed at least ten times. The chain combines TRBV7-9 with TRBJ2-2, with D unresolved. This CDR3 comprises 12 residues. Germline V gene sequence: CDR1 SEHNR, CDR2 FQNEAQ (reference sequence). The V and J ends lost 5 bases and 13 bases respectively, with 14 bases between them. As DNA, the CDR3 is TGTGCCAGCAGCCCCGCTGTCGTTGGGCTGTTTTTT. This translates into CASSPAVVGLFF.

There are many counts of this clonotype. This chain joins TRBV12-5 and TRBJ2-7; weak D call: TRBD1 (6 bases). Germline CDR1 reads LGHNT; CDR2 reads FRNRAP. This CDR3 is 13 amino acids long. Trimming stripped 1 base from V and 3 bases from J, with 7 bases between. CDR3 amino acids: CASGLGTVYEQYF. The CDR3 coding sequence is TGTGCTAGTGGTTTGGGGACAGTCTACGAGCAGTACTTC.